The clone carrying this TCR beta chain was observed at least ten times. Its specificity is not known. Breast cancer patients provided tissue from their axillary draining lymph nodes. This sample is drawn from a study of breast tumors, draining lymph nodes, adjacent tissues. From germline, CDR1 is LNHDA and CDR2 SQIVND (reference sequence). The ends were cut back, 5 bases at V and 8 bases at J, with 16 bases in the middle. The CDR3 contains 14 residues. TCRdb processed the multiplex PCR reads anew with MiXCR; each CDR3 protein has one entry. This table holds 290,000 or so distinct CDR3 sequences, around 31% found once. Study-level results: The lymph node origin of tumor T cells was framed as consistent with a hypothesis, not demonstrated. Compared with basal-like, luminal-like tumors shared significantly more repertoire with nontumor tissue. Compared with lymph nodes, tumors were less diverse; compared with nontumor tissue, more.

The rearrangement links TRBV19 to TRBJ1-3; D ambiguous. Sequenced: axillary lymph node tissue. The source is a female donor with breast cancer. Some clones in this sample may be carry-over from other donors' samples. CDR3 sequence reads: CASSETFSPYTIYF. The CDR3 DNA follows: TGTGCCAGTAGTGAGACTTTTTCACCATACACCATATATTTT.